The clone carrying this TCR beta chain was recorded many times. This sample was taken from a study of blood T cells in healthy people across ages. Study-wide context: The capture of about one barcoded beta molecule per two T cells was achieved by template switching.

The use of a sample-barcoded 5' primer and a J-beta primer mix characterized a second PCR of roughly 6 to 11 cycles. TCRdb called the 5' RACE reads again in MiXCR, with one record for every CDR3 protein. The sample lists more than 700,000 distinct CDR3 sequences, about 46% occurring once. The germline V gene has CDR1 DFQATT and CDR2 SNEGSKA (reference sequence). This CDR3 is built from 15 residues. V lost 1 base to trimming and J lost 3 bases, with 15 bases between them. The chain couples TRBV20-1 to TRBJ2-5; tentatively, D is TRBD1 (7 bases). The sample comprised blood. The TCR originated in a man aged 80 or over in good health. Written as DNA, the CDR3 is TGCAGTGCTAGAGGGGCAGGGGGGCCCAAAGAGACCCAGTACTTC. Amino acid sequence: CSARGAGGPKETQYF.